The 2 T cell receptor beta chains listed next were all sequenced from one sample in a study of type 1 regulatory T cells. TCRdb processed the reads anew with MiXCR; each CDR3 protein has one entry. This sample carries over 90,000 distinct CDR3 sequences, 25% to 40% of them seen once, and the ten largest clones take 2.2%. The sequenced sample was CD4+ T cells, either the whole sample or a sorted fraction (not recorded which). All receptors come from a human donor in good health.

J is TRBJ1-5 and V is TRBV11-2, with D unclear. The CDR3 covers 13 residues. The germline V and J ends were trimmed by 5 bases and 4 bases, with 9 bases remaining between them. Per the germline V gene, CDR1 is SGHAT and CDR2 is FQNNGV. In nucleotides, the CDR3 is TGTGCCAGCAGCCAATCCGCAAATCAGCCCCAGCATTTT. Amino acid sequence: CASSQSANQPQHF.

CDR3 bases: TGTGCCAGCAGCTTACTGGGGCCAGAGACCCAGTACTTC. Encoded protein: CASSLLGPETQYF. The rearrangement uses TRBV7-9 and TRBJ2-5; tentative D call: TRBD1 (5 bases). V gave up 2 bases and J gave up 4 bases, with 8 bases separating them. Germline CDR1 and CDR2: SEHNR and FQNEAQ (reference sequence). The CDR3 extends over 13 amino acids.